The 3 T cell receptor beta chains below all came from one sample that was sequenced in a study of blood T cell repertoires in COVID-19. Data came from immunoSEQ multiplex PCR; TCRdb stores just in-frame clones and leaves some out. The sample includes about 500,000 clones, around nine tenths seen only once; the top ten take roughly 8%. Sequencing was carried out using peripheral blood. The receptors were sampled from a woman aged 45 to 65 with COVID-19, enrolled during active disease.

V gene TRBV11-3 combines with J gene TRBJ1-2; no clear D gene. This CDR3 spans 13 amino acids. V shed 5 bases and J shed 4 bases, with 11 bases lying between them. Germline V CDR1 and CDR2: SGHNT, YENEEA. The CDR3 DNA reads as TGTGCCAGCAGCGGGATAGGAGGCTATGGCTACACCTTC. Amino acid sequence: CASSGIGGYGYTF.

The chain couples TRBV6-5 to TRBJ2-7; 9 nucleotides match TRBD1. Germline trimming cut 6 bases from V and 2 bases from J; bases unmatched to any gene: 5. This CDR3 is 14 amino acids long. The V gene's germline CDR1 is MNHEY and CDR2 SVGAGI. CDR3 DNA: TGTGCCAGCAGCGGGGACAGGGTCCCCTACGAGCAGTACTTC. Translated, it gives CASSGDRVPYEQYF.

This clone appeared a few times. The chain carries TRBV4-1 and TRBJ2-7, with TRBD2 as a possible D gene (5 bases). CDR3 size: 14 residues. V was shortened by 1 base and J by 0 bases, with 7 bases between the two germline ends. From germline, CDR1 is MGHRA and CDR2 YSYEKL. This chain's CDR3 is CASSQGGSSYEQYF. As DNA, the CDR3 is TGCGCCAGCAGCCAAGGAGGGAGCTCCTACGAGCAGTACTTC.